One and the same sample provided the 20 T cell receptor beta chains below, sequenced in a study of blood T cell dynamics during melanoma immunotherapy. The table came from immunoSEQ multiplex PCR; TCRdb's copy has only in-frame clones and leaves some out. The profile shows over 12,000 clones, around nine tenths of them singletons. The time point was: week 3, after first cycle of checkpoint inhibitor. The sample was blood, taken from a patient treated with checkpoint blockade. All receptors derive from a human donor with melanoma.

The genes are TRBV6-6 and TRBJ1-2, with D hard to call. This CDR3 has 12 amino acids. Germline CDR1 and CDR2: MNHNY and SVGAGI (reference sequence). V was clipped by 1 base and J by 7 bases, with 7 bases between them. The CDR3, as DNA: TGTGCCAGCAGTTACTTAGGAGCTGGCTACACCTTC. Residues: CASSYLGAGYTF.

The chain recombines TRBV5-1 with TRBJ2-3; the match to TRBD2 covers 9 bases. The CDR3 extends over 18 amino acids. CDR1 is SGHRS, CDR2 YFSETQ, per germline. Trimming at V came to 9 bases and at J to 4 bases, leaving 21 bases not matched to a gene. The CDR3 sequence is CATPSRVWREGRADTQYF. CDR3 bases: TGCGCCACCCCCTCCCGTGTTTGGCGGGAGGGTCGGGCAGATACGCAGTATTTT.

The chain couples TRBV6-5 to TRBJ2-3; a possible D gene is TRBD1 (5 bases). CDR3 length: 13 residues. V lost 8 bases and J 3 bases, leaving 12 bases between the germline ends. Germline CDR1 MNHEY, CDR2 SVGAGI. CDR3 amino acids: CASSFDRTDTQYF. CDR3 in DNA: TGTGCCAGCTCATTCGACAGAACAGATACGCAGTATTTT.

This rearrangement joins TRBV6-1 to TRBJ2-1; D is possibly TRBD1 (5 bases). From germline, CDR1 is MNHNS and CDR2 SASEGT. V was shortened by 2 bases and J by 9 bases, with 5 bases between the two germline ends. The CDR3 runs to 11 residues. In nucleotides, the CDR3 is TGTGCCAGCAGTGAAAGGGGTGAGCAGTTCTTC. It translates to CASSERGEQFF.

The J gene is TRBJ2-3, the V gene TRBV10-1; D possibly matches TRBD1 or TRBD2 (6 bases each). Trimming left V 2 bases short and J 2 bases short, with 11 bases between. The length of the CDR3 is 15 residues. CDR1 and CDR2 from the germline V gene are WNHNN and SYGVQD (reference sequence). The CDR3 bases are TGCGCCAGCAGTGAGGTACGGGGGCCCACAGATACGCAGTATTTT. Translation gives CASSEVRGPTDTQYF.

The chain recombines TRBV19 with TRBJ2-6; D ambiguous. The CDR3 runs 17 residues. CDR1 LNHDA and CDR2 SQIVND come from the germline V gene (reference sequence). V lost 9 bases, J lost 0 bases, and 18 bases lay in between. CDR3 DNA: TGTGCCAGCCTCCCCCTCATTACCAGCTCTGGGGCCAACGTCCTGACTTTC. Its translation is CASLPLITSSGANVLTF.

The chain has TRBV15 and TRBJ1-4; D is perhaps TRBD1 (6 bases). The V gene's germline CDR1 is LNHNV and CDR2 YYDKDF (reference sequence). The CDR3 length is 15 residues. The V gene lost 1 base and the J gene lost 7 bases, with 13 bases spanning the gap. The CDR3 region has the DNA TGTGCCACCAGCAGAGTGGGCCAGGGGATTGAAAAACTGTTTTTT. Translating gives CATSRVGQGIEKLFF.

The chain links TRBV5-6 to TRBJ2-5, with no clear D. V was shortened by 0 bases and J by 5 bases, with 8 bases between the two germline ends. The CDR3 contains 13 residues. The V gene's germline CDR1 is SGHDT and CDR2 YYEEEE. The CDR3 region has the DNA TGTGCCAGCAGCTTGGGCGTGGGGGAGACCCAGTACTTC. Translation: CASSLGVGETQYF.

J is TRBJ1-1 and V is TRBV7-9; D is unclear. The germline gives CDR1 SEHNR, CDR2 FQNEAQ (reference sequence). The CDR3 contains 14 residues. The V end was cut by 5 bases, the J end by 6 bases, with 16 bases between. The CDR3 is CASSPHYQDAEAFF. The CDR3 DNA reads as TGTGCCAGCAGCCCACATTATCAAGACGCTGAAGCTTTCTTT.

This clone showed up just once. This rearrangement joins TRBV11-2 to TRBJ2-7; D might be TRBD2 (5 bases). V was trimmed by 2 bases and J by 0 bases, leaving 8 bases between them. Per the germline V gene, CDR1 is SGHAT and CDR2 is FQNNGV. This CDR3 is 14 amino acids long. The CDR3: CASSLRRDSYEQYF. In DNA, the CDR3 is TGTGCCAGCAGCTTAAGACGGGACTCCTACGAGCAGTACTTC.

The table lists this clone with a count of one. J is TRBJ2-7 and V is TRBV2; 9 nucleotides line up with TRBD2. CDR3 length: 15 residues. Trimming cost V 1 base and J 5 bases; bases outside gene matches: 6. CDR1 is SNHLY and CDR2 is FYNNEI in the germline V gene. CDR3 loop: CASSEGGSGSHEQYF. CDR3 in DNA: TGTGCCAGCAGTGAAGGGGGTAGCGGGAGCCACGAGCAGTACTTC. Full variable domain (remainder filled in from reference TRBV2 and TRBJ2-7): EPEVTQTPSHQVTQMGQEVILRCVPISNHLYFYWYRQILGQKVEFLVSFYNNEISEKSEIFDDQFSVERPDGSNFTLKIRSTKLEDSAMYFCASSEGGSGSHEQYFGPGTRLTVT.

V and J are TRBV12-5 and TRBJ2-1; 10 bases align to TRBD1. Germline V gives CDR1 LGHNT, CDR2 FRNRAP. The CDR3 covers 16 residues. Unmatched junction bases numbered 4, after V lost 0 bases and J lost 5 bases. CDR3 loop: CASGLVLGTGDNEQFF. The CDR3 DNA is TGTGCTAGTGGTTTGGTACTCGGGACAGGGGACAATGAGCAGTTCTTC.

This clone was found a few times. The chain couples TRBV7-2 to TRBJ1-2, with 7 positions matching TRBD1. The trim removed 1 base at V and 0 bases at J, leaving 8 bases unmatched. CDR3 length equals 17 residues. Germline CDR1 reads SGHTA; CDR2 reads FQGNSA. The CDR3 DNA is TGTGCCAGCAGCTTAGGCCACAGGGGCCCCGCTAACTATGGCTACACCTTC. Translation gives CASSLGHRGPANYGYTF.

This clone appeared a single time. Here the CDR3 reads CASSFGGSSGYTF. CDR3 DNA sequence: TGTGCCAGCAGCTTTGGGGGTTCGAGTGGCTACACCTTC. This chain links TRBV7-2 with TRBJ1-2; a weak D match, TRBD1 (5 bases). In germline, CDR1 is SGHTA, CDR2 FQGNSA. Between the trimmed V and J ends, which lost 3 bases and 7 bases, there was a span of 12 bases. The CDR3 is 13 residues long.

The chain employs TRBV6-5 and TRBJ1-1; 7 bases align to TRBD1. The V and J ends lost 6 bases and 3 bases, in that order; junction bases with no gene match: 4. The CDR3 spans 13 residues. Germline assignment: CDR1 MNHEY and CDR2 SVGAGI. CDR3 sequence: CASSRTGDTEAFF. CDR3 nucleotides: TGTGCCAGCAGCCGTACAGGGGACACTGAAGCTTTCTTT.

The chain has TRBV19 and TRBJ2-3, with D perhaps matching TRBD1 (5 bases). Trimming took 10 bases from V and 5 from J, leaving 13 bases between them. Germline CDR1 reads LNHDA; CDR2 reads SQIVND (reference sequence). This CDR3 contains 12 residues. The CDR3 DNA follows: TGTGCCACTCGGAAGGGGCGAGATACGCAGTATTTT. Translated: CATRKGRDTQYF.

The J gene is TRBJ1-1, the V gene TRBV9; D remains unclear. Trimming removed 2 bases from V and 1 base from J, with 6 bases in between. The germline V gene has CDR1 SGDLS and CDR2 YYNGEE. The CDR3 length is 13 residues. The DNA of the CDR3 is TGTGCCAGCAGCGTGAGGGAGAACACTGAAGCTTTCTTT. It encodes CASSVRENTEAFF.

This clone showed up just a few times. This rearrangement joins TRBV30 to TRBJ1-1; D gene uncertain. The CDR3 is 13 amino acids. Germline V lookup: CDR1 GTSNPN, CDR2 SVGIG (reference sequence). Between the trimmed V and J ends, which lost 2 bases and 1 base, there was a span of 8 bases. The CDR3 loop reads CAWSKTWNTEAFF. The CDR3 DNA reads TGTGCCTGGAGTAAGACCTGGAACACTGAAGCTTTCTTT.

CDR3 sequence: CASSKGLAGSYEQYF. The CDR3 DNA reads TGTGCCAGCAGCAAAGGACTAGCGGGATCATATGAGCAGTACTTC. The rearrangement uses TRBV9 and TRBJ2-7, with TRBD2 matching 12 bases. J was trimmed by 7 bases and V by 4 bases; bases with no gene match: 9. Germline V gives CDR1 SGDLS, CDR2 YYNGEE. This CDR3 spans 15 amino acids.

The chain couples TRBV6-5 to TRBJ2-7, with 9 bases aligning to TRBD1. Germline V gene lookup returns CDR1 MNHEY and CDR2 SVGAGI. The CDR3 is 15 residues long. V dropped 5 bases and J dropped 5; count of bases not matched to a gene: 10. CDR3 sequence (DNA): TGTGCCAGCAGTACCCCGGGACAGGGACTCCACGAGCAGTACTTC. As protein: CASSTPGQGLHEQYF.